A selection of T cell receptor beta chains follows, all from one sample in a study of T cell changes during pregnancy in multiple sclerosis. TCRdb keeps only in-frame clones here, not all; method: immunoSEQ multiplex PCR. The sample contains roughly 25,000 clones, about 91% of which appear only once. This material consisted of CD8+ T cells from peripheral blood mononuclear cells, taken in the second trimester of pregnancy. The receptors derive from a female donor with multiple sclerosis, enrolled in a pregnancy study. The CDR3 runs from the conserved cysteine through the conserved F or W. The D gene is left open where the match is weak. Only part of the rows carry a size: once, few, many, or a class if the clone is expanded.

V gene	D gene	J gene	clone size	CDR3 DNA	CDR3 protein
TRBV19	TRBD1	TRBJ1-5	NA	TGTGCCAGTACCCCGACAGGGAATCAGCCCCAGCATTTT	CASTPTGNQPQHF
TRBV18	NA	TRBJ2-7	NA	TGTGCCAGCTCACCACGACATGGCGAGCAGTACTTC	CASSPRHGEQYF
TRBV28	NA	TRBJ1-1	NA	TGTGCCAGCAGTTTAAGTGGTTCACGCGGTCTAACACTGTTTGGGGCTTTCTTT	CASSLSGSRGLTLFGAFF
TRBV9	NA	TRBJ1-1	NA	TGTGCCAGCAGCGTAGTCAGTGTAGGAGGGGAAGCTGAAGCTTTCTTT	CASSVVSVGGEAEAFF
TRBV7-9	NA	TRBJ2-1	NA	TGTGCCAGCAGCGACCCCATTTCCGGGGTCTTAATCAATGAGCAGTTCTTC	CASSDPISGVLINEQFF
TRBV4-3	TRBD1	TRBJ1-4	NA	TGCGCCAGCAGCAGAACAGGGGGAACAAATGAAAAACTGTTTTTT	CASSRTGGTNEKLFF
TRBV6-5	TRBD2	TRBJ2-1	NA	TGTGCCAGCAGCCGCGGGAGCCCCTCCTACAATGAGCAGTTCTTC	CASSRGSPSYNEQFF
TRBV18	TRBD2	TRBJ2-1	NA	TGTGCCAGCTCGAACCGCGGACTAGCCCTCGATGAGCAGTTCTTC	CASSNRGLALDEQFF
TRBV10-3	NA	TRBJ2-7	NA	TGTGCCATCAGTGAGTCTCCGGACTGGGAGCAGTACTTC	CAISESPDWEQYF
TRBV5-6	TRBD1	TRBJ2-7	NA	TGTGCCAGCAGCTTGTCGGGATGGACAGGGGTGTACGAGCAGTACTTC	CASSLSGWTGVYEQYF
TRBV7-6	TRBD2	TRBJ2-7	NA	TGTGCCAGCAGCCCATATAGCGGGAGTAACTACGAGCAGTACTTC	CASSPYSGSNYEQYF
TRBV7-9	NA	TRBJ2-7	NA	TGTGCCAGCAGCAAGGGGGGGGGCAAGCAGTACTTC	CASSKGGGKQYF
TRBV28	NA	TRBJ1-1	few	TGTGCCAGCAGCCCGATCACAGACGGGGTGAACACTGAAGCTTTCTTT	CASSPITDGVNTEAFF
TRBV19	TRBD2	TRBJ2-1	NA	TGTGCCACCGGACTAGCGGGAGAGTACAATGAGCAGTTCTTC	CATGLAGEYNEQFF
TRBV15	TRBD1	TRBJ1-1	NA	TGTGCCACCAGCAGTCCCGGGACAGTGAACACTGAAGCTTTCTTT	CATSSPGTVNTEAFF
TRBV19	NA	TRBJ1-1	NA	TGTGCCAGTAGTATAGTATCAGGGAACACTGAAGCTTTCTTT	CASSIVSGNTEAFF
TRBV11-2	TRBD2	TRBJ2-3	NA	TGTGCCAGCAGCTTTGGGCTAGCGGGAGTCTCTAGCACAGATACGCAGTATTTT	CASSFGLAGVSSTDTQYF
TRBV6-4	NA	TRBJ1-1	NA	TGTGCCAGCAGTGAATTAGGGGATCCAAAGGAAGCTTTCTTT	CASSELGDPKEAFF
TRBV21-1	NA	TRBJ2-7	NA	TGTGCCAGCAGCCAAAAGGAGCATGTGTATGGACAGGGGGCTCGCGAGCAGTACTTC	CASSQKEHVYGQGAREQYF
TRBV4-2	NA	TRBJ2-1	NA	TGTGCCAGCGGACTTAGCGGTACTATCAATGAGCAGTTCTTC	CASGLSGTINEQFF
TRBV7-9	TRBD1	TRBJ1-1	NA	TGTGCCAGCAGCACAACGACAGGGGTCACTGAAGCTTTCTTT	CASSTTTGVTEAFF
TRBV28	TRBD1	TRBJ1-2	NA	TGTGCCAGCAGTGTCTCCGGGACAGGGGACTATGGCTACACCTTC	CASSVSGTGDYGYTF
TRBV29-1	TRBD2	TRBJ2-1	NA	TGCAGCGTTCTAGCGGGGTGGACGGCCTACAATGAGCAGTTCTTC	CSVLAGWTAYNEQFF
TRBV28	TRBD1	TRBJ1-5	NA	TGTGCCAGCAGTTTCGTGGCGCAGGGGGCAGGCAATCAGCCCCAGCATTTT	CASSFVAQGAGNQPQHF
TRBV23-1	NA	TRBJ2-7	NA	TGCGCCAGCTTCTTCCTTGGCCCCTACGAGCAGTACTTC	CASFFLGPYEQYF
TRBV29-1	NA	TRBJ2-1	NA	TGCAGCGTCCAAGGCGGGGAGTACAATGAGCAGTTCTTC	CSVQGGEYNEQFF
TRBV28	TRBD1	TRBJ2-7	NA	TGTGCCAGCAGTTTAGTTGCGGGACAGGGGGCGGAAGAGCAGTACTTC	CASSLVAGQGAEEQYF
TRBV5-4	TRBD1	TRBJ1-3	NA	TGTGCCAGCAGCTGGGGGACAGCCTTAAACACCATATATTTT	CASSWGTALNTIYF
TRBV6-5	TRBD1	TRBJ2-1	NA	TGTGCCAGCAGTTACAGCGGGACAGGGCTCAATGAGCAGTTCTTC	CASSYSGTGLNEQFF
TRBV6-5	NA	TRBJ1-2	NA	TGTGCCAGCAGTGGCACAGGGAATGGTTATGGCTACACCTTC	CASSGTGNGYGYTF
TRBV5-1	NA	TRBJ2-5	NA	TGCGCCAGCACCCCCGACTTACAAGAGACCCAGTACTTC	CASTPDLQETQYF
TRBV4-1	TRBD1	TRBJ1-5	NA	TGCGCCAGCAGCCAAGTACCGGGACAGCAGAGGCAGCCCCAGCATTTT	CASSQVPGQQRQPQHF
TRBV6-1	TRBD2	TRBJ2-1	NA	TGTGCCAGCAGTGAGGAGACTAGCGGGATCAATGAGCAGTTCTTC	CASSEETSGINEQFF
TRBV25-1	TRBD1	TRBJ2-7	NA	TGTGCCAGCAGTGGGATCACGACAGGGAACCCTTACGAGCAGTACTTC	CASSGITTGNPYEQYF
TRBV11-3	NA	TRBJ2-1	NA	TGTGCCAGCAGCTTAGGCGGGGACAGTTACTACAATGAGCAGTTCTTC	CASSLGGDSYYNEQFF
TRBV2	NA	TRBJ2-5	NA	TGTGCCAGCAGTGAACCCGACTACGGGGAGACCCAGTACTTC	CASSEPDYGETQYF
TRBV7-9	TRBD1	TRBJ1-2	few	TGTGCCAGCAGCTCCACCGGACAGGGGAACTATGGCTACACCTTC	CASSSTGQGNYGYTF
TRBV19	NA	TRBJ1-5	few	TGTGCCAGTACCCCCCAGGCTAATCAGCCCCAGCATTTT	CASTPQANQPQHF
TRBV11-2	TRBD1	TRBJ2-1	NA	TGTGCCAGCAGCTTAGGACAGGGGCGTCCAGGTGAGCAGTTCTTC	CASSLGQGRPGEQFF
TRBV19	NA	TRBJ2-7	few	TGTGCCAGTAAATGGAGCGGACCTTCCTACGAGCAGTACTTC	CASKWSGPSYEQYF
TRBV6-5	TRBD2	TRBJ2-7	NA	TGTGCCAGCAGTTTGACTAGCGGCTACGAGCAGTACTTC	CASSLTSGYEQYF
TRBV28	TRBD2	TRBJ2-2	NA	TGTGCCAGCAGATGGACTAGCGGGAGTTCCGGGGAGCTGTTTTTT	CASRWTSGSSGELFF
TRBV28	TRBD1	TRBJ1-4	NA	TGTGCCAGCAGTTTACCAACAGGGGTTATGACTAATGAAAAACTGTTTTTT	CASSLPTGVMTNEKLFF
TRBV19	TRBD2	TRBJ2-7	NA	TGTGCCAGTAGTCGACTAGCGGGAGTCAGCGAGCAGTACTTC	CASSRLAGVSEQYF
TRBV7-3	TRBD2	TRBJ2-1	once	TGTGCCAGCAGCTTAACCCCCTCGACTAGCGGTCGTCCTAGCTCCTACAATGAGCAGTTCTTC	CASSLTPSTSGRPSSYNEQFF
TRBV27	TRBD1	TRBJ2-5	NA	TGTGCCAGCAGTTGGGACAGGGGAGAAGAGACCCAGTACTTC	CASSWDRGEETQYF
TRBV5-1	TRBD1	TRBJ1-2	NA	TGCGCCAGCAGCTACAGACAGGGGGGCTATGGCTACACCTTC	CASSYRQGGYGYTF
TRBV19	NA	TRBJ2-7	NA	TGTGCCAGTAGTCCTTCCGTTTCCTACGAGCAGTACTTC	CASSPSVSYEQYF
TRBV28	NA	TRBJ1-5	NA	TGTGCCAGCAGTTACCCCGGTACGGGCAATCAGCCCCAGCATTTT	CASSYPGTGNQPQHF
TRBV4-3	TRBD1	TRBJ2-7	once	TGCGCCAGCAGCCGAGGAACAGGGGGTGGGTACGAGCAGTACTTC	CASSRGTGGGYEQYF
TRBV5-5	NA	TRBJ1-4	NA	TGTGCCAGCAGCTTGGACAGGGCCCCGGCAACTAATGAAAAACTGTTTTTT	CASSLDRAPATNEKLFF
TRBV7-9	NA	TRBJ1-1	NA	TGTGCCAGCAGCTTGACAGTCAACACTGAAGCTTTCTTT	CASSLTVNTEAFF
TRBV29-1	NA	TRBJ2-2	NA	TGCAGCGTTTGGCACACCGGGGAGCTGTTTTTT	CSVWHTGELFF
TRBV5-6	NA	TRBJ1-1	NA	TGTGCCAGCAGCTTGGCCGGTGGAGTTAACACTGAAGCTTTCTTT	CASSLAGGVNTEAFF
TRBV7-6	TRBD1	TRBJ1-5	NA	TGTGCCAGCAGCTCGGGACAGTATCAGCCCCAGCATTTT	CASSSGQYQPQHF
TRBV4-1	NA	TRBJ2-7	NA	TGCGCCAGCAGCCATGATGCAGGAGGCTACGAGCAGTACTTC	CASSHDAGGYEQYF
TRBV5-6	TRBD2	TRBJ2-3	few	TGTGCCAGCAGCTTGCAATTTAGCGGGGTCACAGATACGCAGTATTTT	CASSLQFSGVTDTQYF
TRBV7-9	NA	TRBJ2-3	NA	TGTGCCAGCAGCTTAGCCGGGACAACTACAGATACGCAGTATTTT	CASSLAGTTTDTQYF
TRBV5-4	NA	TRBJ2-6	NA	TGTGCCAGCAGCTTCGGTACTGGGGCCAACGTCCTGACTTTC	CASSFGTGANVLTF
TRBV19	NA	TRBJ2-2	large	TGTGCCAGTAGTAATACAGGGTTGACCGGGGAGCTGTTTTTT	CASSNTGLTGELFF